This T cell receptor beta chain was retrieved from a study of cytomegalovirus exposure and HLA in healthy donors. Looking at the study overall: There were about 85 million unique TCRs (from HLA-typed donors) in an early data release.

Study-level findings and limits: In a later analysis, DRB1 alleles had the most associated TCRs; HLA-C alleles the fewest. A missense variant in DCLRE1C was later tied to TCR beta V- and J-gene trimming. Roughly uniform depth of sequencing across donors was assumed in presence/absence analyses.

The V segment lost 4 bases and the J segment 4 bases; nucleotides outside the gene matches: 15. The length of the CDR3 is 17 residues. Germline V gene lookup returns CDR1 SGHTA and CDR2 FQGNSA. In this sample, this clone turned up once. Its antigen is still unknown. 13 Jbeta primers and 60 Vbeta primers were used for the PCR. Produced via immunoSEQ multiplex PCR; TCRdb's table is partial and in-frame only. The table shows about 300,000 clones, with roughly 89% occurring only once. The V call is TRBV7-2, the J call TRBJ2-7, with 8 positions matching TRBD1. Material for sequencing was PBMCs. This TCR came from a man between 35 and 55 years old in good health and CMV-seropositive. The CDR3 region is CASSSPAGGKDWYEQYF. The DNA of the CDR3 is TGTGCCAGCAGCTCCCCGGCAGGGGGCAAAGATTGGTACGAGCAGTACTTC.